This T cell receptor beta chain was documented in a study of Tregs in tolerant kidney transplant recipients. CD4+CD25+CD127- Tregs, CD4+CD25- non-Tregs, CD4 and CD8 cells were sorted. This clone was recorded a few times. The antigen remains undetermined. The CDR3 contains 16 residues. Germline V gene lookup returns CDR1 SGHKS and CDR2 YYEKEE (reference sequence). The V segment lost 4 bases and the J segment 1 base; nucleotides outside the gene matches: 6. Generated by immunoSEQ multiplex PCR, the TCRdb table keeps only in-frame clones and is missing some. Of around 230,000 clones in the sample, approximately 84% were seen once. Study observations and caveats: Expanding Tregs on activated donor B cells appeared to best identify donor-specific TCRbeta clones. No direct test of biological reproducibility was done here.

The receptor was isolated from a human donor in good health. Sequencing input: CD4+ T cells from blood. The chain is built from TRBV5-5 and TRBJ1-5; 9 nucleotides align to TRBD1. The CDR3 region is CASSPGQGLSNQPQHF. Here the CDR3 DNA reads TGTGCCAGCAGCCCGGGACAGGGTTTGAGCAATCAGCCCCAGCATTTT.